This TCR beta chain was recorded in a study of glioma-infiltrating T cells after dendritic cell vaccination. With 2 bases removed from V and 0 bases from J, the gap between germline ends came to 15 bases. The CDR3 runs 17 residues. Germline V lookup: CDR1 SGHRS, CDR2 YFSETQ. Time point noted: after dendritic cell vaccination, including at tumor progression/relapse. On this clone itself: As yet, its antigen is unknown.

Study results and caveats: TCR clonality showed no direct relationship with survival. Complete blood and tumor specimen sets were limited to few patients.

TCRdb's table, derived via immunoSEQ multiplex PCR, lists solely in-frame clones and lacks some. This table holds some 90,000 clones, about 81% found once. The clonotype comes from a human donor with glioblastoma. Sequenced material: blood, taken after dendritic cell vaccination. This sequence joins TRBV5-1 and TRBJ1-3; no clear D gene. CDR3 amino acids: CASSFFEGGSSGNTIYF. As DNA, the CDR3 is TGCGCCAGCAGCTTCTTCGAGGGCGGCAGCTCTGGAAACACCATATATTTT.